This is a list of T cell receptor beta chains from one sample in a study of blood T cell repertoires in COVID-19. Profiled with immunoSEQ multiplex PCR; TCRdb holds only in-frame clones, not every one. The table lists some 400,000 clones, 75% to 90% of them singletons, with around 1.1% in the top ten. The sequenced sample consisted of PBMCs or T cells enriched from blood (not recorded which). The receptors were gathered from a man aged 25 to 40 who had recovered from COVID-19. CDR3s include the opening cysteine and the closing phenylalanine or tryptophan. A D gene is named only where the DNA matches it firmly. Clone sizes are given selectively: once, few, many, or a class where the clone is expanded.

TRBV7-2	.	.	TRBJ1-3	CASSTSTGIVGNTIYF	TGTGCCAGCAGCACCTCCACAGGGATCGTTGGAAACACCATATATTTT
TRBV15	.	.	TRBJ1-5	CATSSKGYSNQPQHF	TGTGCCACCAGCAGTAAGGGGTATAGCAATCAGCCCCAGCATTTT
TRBV11-2	.	TRBD2	TRBJ2-1	CASSLASGRYNEQFF	TGTGCCAGCAGCTTAGCTAGCGGGCGCTACAATGAGCAGTTCTTC
TRBV5-4	.	TRBD2	TRBJ2-3	CASSLVLLASTDTQYF	TGTGCCAGCAGCTTGGTCCTACTAGCGTCCACAGATACGCAGTATTTT
TRBV4-2	.	TRBD2	TRBJ2-5	CASSTSGSGQGETQYF	TGTGCCAGCAGTACTAGCGGGAGCGGGCAGGGAGAGACCCAGTACTTC
TRBV6-5	.	.	TRBJ1-1	CASSYSYRVDTEAFF	TGTGCCAGCAGTTACTCGTACAGGGTAGACACTGAAGCTTTCTTT
TRBV3-1/TRBV3-2	.	.	TRBJ1-2	CASSQVEGGYTF	TGTGCCAGCAGCCAAGTTGAGGGTGGCTACACCTTC
TRBV7-8	.	.	TRBJ2-3	CASSNGRSTDTQYF	TGTGCCAGCAGCAACGGTAGAAGCACAGATACGCAGTATTTT
TRBV28	.	TRBD1	TRBJ1-1	CASSFNRGSSEAFF	TGTGCCAGCAGTTTTAACAGGGGATCGTCTGAAGCTTTCTTT
TRBV12-5	.	TRBD1	TRBJ2-7	CASGLSGTGFNEQYF	TGTGCTAGTGGTTTGAGTGGGACAGGGTTTAACGAGCAGTACTTC
TRBV12-3/TRBV12-4	once	.	TRBJ1-1	CASSSTAWGAFF	TGTGCCAGCAGTTCTACGGCATGGGGCGCTTTCTTT
TRBV7-8	.	TRBD2	TRBJ2-6	CASSKGTSGLAGANVLTF	TGTGCCAGCAGCAAGGGGACTAGCGGTCTTGCTGGGGCCAACGTCCTGACTTTC
TRBV20-1	.	.	TRBJ1-4	CSASPKAGRYNEKLFF	TGCAGTGCTAGTCCCAAAGCGGGACGGTATAATGAAAAACTGTTTTTT
TRBV9	.	TRBD1	TRBJ1-6	CASSRQGSSYNSPLHF	TGTGCCAGCAGCCGACAGGGGAGCTCCTATAATTCACCCCTCCACTTT
TRBV7-2	.	TRBD1	TRBJ2-6	CASDTGTAKLGANVLTF	TGTGCCAGTGATACCGGGACAGCGAAACTCGGGGCCAACGTCCTGACTTTC
TRBV18	.	.	TRBJ1-1	CASSPISEIATEAFF	TGTGCCAGCTCACCGATCTCGGAGATAGCCACTGAAGCTTTCTTT
TRBV4-1	few	.	TRBJ1-4	CASSQDYGAPSTNEKLFF	TGCGCCAGCAGCCAAGATTATGGGGCCCCCTCAACTAATGAAAAACTGTTTTTT
TRBV29-1	once	.	TRBJ2-4	CSVVQGLDKNIQYF	TGCAGCGTGGTACAGGGTTTGGACAAAAACATTCAGTACTTC
TRBV29-1	.	TRBD1	TRBJ1-5	CSVGTGAGQPQHF	TGCAGCGTGGGGACAGGGGCCGGTCAGCCCCAGCATTTT
TRBV7-9	once	TRBD1	TRBJ1-1	CASSLGTGSEAFF	TGTGCCAGCAGCTTAGGGACAGGGTCTGAAGCTTTCTTT
TRBV11-1	.	TRBD1	TRBJ1-2	CASSGQGGYTF	TGTGCCAGCAGCGGACAGGGCGGCTACACCTTC
TRBV6-1	.	.	TRBJ1-3	CASSEAVTAGNTIYF	TGTGCCAGCAGTGAAGCTGTGACAGCCGGAAACACCATATATTTT
TRBV4-1	.	TRBD1	TRBJ1-5	CASSQGGQNNQPQHF	TGCGCCAGCAGCCAAGGGGGACAGAACAATCAGCCCCAGCATTTT
TRBV2	.	.	TRBJ1-5	CASSDDGQFNQPQHF	TGTGCCAGCAGTGATGATGGGCAGTTCAATCAGCCCCAGCATTTT
TRBV7-2	.	.	TRBJ2-1	CASSSQGYEQFF	TGTGCCAGCAGCTCACAGGGATATGAGCAGTTCTTC
TRBV7-2	.	TRBD1	TRBJ1-2	CASSLSRQGLGYTF	TGTGCCAGCAGCTTATCCCGACAGGGGTTAGGCTACACCTTC
TRBV29-1	.	.	TRBJ1-2	CSVLTGDYGYTF	TGCAGCGTGTTAACAGGCGACTATGGCTACACCTTC
TRBV27	.	TRBD2	TRBJ2-5	CASSPLAVQETQYF	TGTGCCAGCAGTCCACTAGCGGTCCAAGAGACCCAGTACTTC